These 24 T cell receptor beta chains were sequenced from one sample in a study of shared clonotypes between healthy human individuals. TCRdb's table, derived via immunoSEQ multiplex PCR, lists solely in-frame clones and lacks some. Found here are some 1.5 million clones, 96% of them singletons; the top ten hold 1.2%. The sequenced sample was naive CD4+ T cells sorted from blood. Sample subset: CD45RA+ positively selected. All receptors come from a man aged 30-40 years in good health.

The genes are TRBV9 and TRBJ2-7; possibly TRBD1 for D (6 bases). Trimming removed 3 bases from V and 3 bases from J, with 19 bases in between. Germline V CDR1 and CDR2: SGDLS, YYNGEE. CDR3 length: 16 amino acids. CDR3 loop: CASSAGSPGAIYEQYF. The CDR3 coding sequence is TGTGCCAGCAGCGCAGGTTCCCCAGGGGCGATCTACGAGCAGTACTTC.

The chain is built from TRBV7-6 and TRBJ2-2, with D possibly being TRBD2 (5 bases). The length of the CDR3 is 17 residues. Trimming shortened V by 1 base and J by 0 bases, and 12 bases separated the two germline ends. Germline V gives CDR1 SGHVS, CDR2 FNYEAQ. CDR3 amino acids: CASSLVGSGANTGELFF. CDR3 DNA: TGTGCCAGCAGCTTAGTAGGATCCGGGGCGAACACCGGGGAGCTGTTTTTT. Variable domain in full (rest from reference TRBV7-6 and TRBJ2-2): GAGVSQSPRYKVTKRGQDVALRCDPISGHVSLYWYRQALGQGPEFLTYFNYEAQQDKSGLPNDRFSAERPEGSISTLTIQRTEQRDSAMYRCASSLVGSGANTGELFFGEGSRLTVL.

The chain employs TRBV2 and TRBJ1-3; D is unresolved. V was trimmed by 0 bases and J by 4 bases, leaving 10 bases between them. Germline V CDR1 and CDR2: SNHLY, FYNNEI. This CDR3 comprises 15 residues. CDR3 DNA sequence: TGTGCCAGCAGTGAAGCGCTTGTATCCGGAAACACCATATATTTT. It translates to CASSEALVSGNTIYF.

The gene calls are TRBV9 and TRBJ2-3, with D unclear. There are 16 residues in the CDR3. V lost 4 bases to trimming and J lost 2 bases, with 17 bases between them. CDR1 SGDLS and CDR2 YYNGEE come from the germline V gene. The CDR3 DNA sequence: TGTGCCAGCAGCACCCGACCCAACTCTCCCACAGATACGCAGTATTTT. Its translation: CASSTRPNSPTDTQYF.

This chain connects TRBV28 to TRBJ2-7, with a possible D match to TRBD1 (6 bases). The length of the CDR3 is 13 residues. Germline V lookup: CDR1 MDHEN, CDR2 SYDVKM. V was trimmed by 5 bases and J by 6 bases, leaving 14 bases between them. The CDR3 DNA sequence: TGTGCCAGCAGTCCCGGGACACCGCCCGAGCAGTACTTC. Translation: CASSPGTPPEQYF.

This sequence joins TRBV5-4 and TRBJ2-5; D might be TRBD2 (7 bases). Germline-derived CDR1 and CDR2 are SGHNT and YYREEE (reference sequence). The CDR3 has 15 amino acids. The V and J ends lost 3 bases and 10 bases respectively, with 22 bases between them. Written as DNA, the CDR3 is TGTGCCAGCAGCTCCCCAGGGGTCCGGTGGGAGGGCCAGTACTTC. Translation gives CASSSPGVRWEGQYF.

This sequence joins TRBV7-6 and TRBJ1-3; D is perhaps TRBD1 (6 bases). V was clipped by 1 base and J by 0 bases, with 16 bases between them. Germline lookup yields CDR1 SGHVS and CDR2 FNYEAQ. The CDR3 has 18 residues. In DNA form, the CDR3 reads TGTGCCAGCAGCTTAGTTGTACAGGGCCCTGGCTCTGGAAACACCATATATTTT. It codes for CASSLVVQGPGSGNTIYF.

This chain connects TRBV28 to TRBJ1-1; D remains unclear. This CDR3 is built from 13 residues. The germline CDR1 and CDR2 sequences are MDHEN and SYDVKM. V lost 8 bases and J lost 1, with 11 bases in between. The DNA for the CDR3 is TGTGCCAGCTGGCGGGTGGCGAACACTGAAGCTTTCTTT. As protein: CASWRVANTEAFF.

The chain has TRBV9 and TRBJ1-3; TRBD1 aligns across 8 bases. The length of the CDR3 is 18 residues. Per germline, CDR1 SGDLS and CDR2 YYNGEE. J lost 6 bases, V lost 0 bases, and 14 bases had no gene match. The DNA of the CDR3 is TGTGCCAGCAGCGTAGGTTTAGTCCGGACAGGGATCGAAAACACCATATATTTT. Protein product: CASSVGLVRTGIENTIYF.

The gene calls are TRBV11-2 and TRBJ2-6, with D maybe TRBD2 (5 bases). V was cut by 6 bases and J by 2 bases, with 11 bases left in between. This CDR3 contains 15 residues. The V gene's germline CDR1 is SGHAT and CDR2 FQNNGV. The DNA of the CDR3 is TGTGCCAGCAGGTTTCAGGAGGCTGGGGCCAACGTCCTGACTTTC. It yields the protein CASRFQEAGANVLTF.

The rearrangement joins TRBV2 to TRBJ2-7; tentative D call: TRBD1 (6 bases). CDR1 is SNHLY and CDR2 is FYNNEI in the germline V gene. The CDR3 has 14 amino acids. V gave up 1 base and J gave up 6 bases, with 13 bases separating them. The CDR3 sequence is CASSEGSRGAEQYF. The CDR3 nucleotides are TGTGCCAGCAGTGAAGGGTCCAGGGGTGCCGAGCAGTACTTC.

Notes on this clone: Other DNA sequences in the same sample also yield this CDR3. V and J are TRBV9 and TRBJ2-5, with 11 bases matching TRBD1. This CDR3 is 14 amino acids long. The V gene end was trimmed by 3 bases and the J gene end by 5 bases; junction bases not matched to a gene: 3. CDR1 and CDR2 from the germline V gene are SGDLS and YYNGEE. The CDR3 region has the DNA TGTGCCAGCAGCGCGGACAGGGGGCGTGAGACCCAGTACTTC. Amino acids: CASSADRGRETQYF.

The chain has TRBV5-5 and TRBJ2-1, with 7 positions matching TRBD2. With V trimmed by 5 bases and J by 4 bases, 9 bases remained unmatched. CDR1 is SGHKS, CDR2 YYEKEE, per germline (reference sequence). The CDR3 totals 15 residues. The CDR3 here is CASRYAGVSYNEQFF. The CDR3 DNA follows: TGTGCCAGCAGGTACGCGGGAGTCTCGTACAATGAGCAGTTCTTC.

This chain joins TRBV4-3 and TRBJ1-5; D ambiguous. V shed 0 bases and J shed 7 bases, with 16 bases lying between them. CDR3 length: 16 amino acids. Germline V CDR1 and CDR2: LGHNA, YSLEER. The CDR3: CASSQEVAPPRQPQHF. CDR3 nucleotides: TGCGCCAGCAGCCAAGAGGTGGCCCCACCACGGCAGCCCCAGCATTTT.

The sample holds one count of this clone. The rearrangement links TRBV23-1 to TRBJ2-7; D is undetermined. TRBV23-1 is labeled an ORF, and its function is uncertain. Trimming removed 8 bases at V and 0 bases at J, with 8 bases between. CDR3 length: 12 amino acids. CDR3 DNA sequence: TGCGCCAGCGAGAGACACTCCTACGAGCAGTACTTC. Translated: CASERHSYEQYF.

The chain recombines TRBV7-9 with TRBJ2-1; 10 nucleotides agree with TRBD2. CDR3 length equals 17 residues. Losses at the gene ends were 5 bases for V and 5 bases for J; bases not matched to a gene: 12. Germline V gives CDR1 SEHNR, CDR2 FQNEAQ (reference sequence). As DNA, the CDR3 is TGTGCCAGCAGCCATCAGCTTAGCGGGAGGTCGGACAATGAGCAGTTCTTC. Translation gives CASSHQLSGRSDNEQFF.

The V call is TRBV5-1, the J call TRBJ2-3; D is perhaps TRBD1 (6 bases). V lost 4 bases to trimming and J lost 2 bases, with 11 bases between them. Germline-derived CDR1 and CDR2 are SGHRS and YFSETQ. The CDR3 runs to 14 residues. The CDR3 here is CASSPDSITDTQYF. For the CDR3, the DNA is TGCGCCAGCAGCCCGGACAGTATCACAGATACGCAGTATTTT.

This chain joins TRBV29-1 and TRBJ1-1; D remains unclear. CDR1 and CDR2 (germline): SQVTM, ANQGSEA. This CDR3 spans 11 amino acids. Deletions cut 7 bases from V and 1 base from J, with 7 bases between. The chain's CDR3 is CSGFRNTEAFF. The CDR3 region has the DNA TGCAGCGGCTTCAGGAACACTGAAGCTTTCTTT.

V and J are TRBV5-1 and TRBJ2-1; D might be TRBD1 (5 bases). Per the germline V gene, CDR1 is SGHRS and CDR2 is YFSETQ. This CDR3 is 14 amino acids long. The V end was cut by 0 bases, the J end by 4 bases, with 8 bases between. CDR3 residues: CASSLDRPYNEQFF. DNA of the CDR3: TGCGCCAGCAGCTTGGACAGGCCTTACAATGAGCAGTTCTTC. Filled out from reference TRBV5-1 and TRBJ2-1, the complete variable domain reads KAGVTQTPRYLIKTRGQQVTLSCSPISGHRSVSWYQQTPGQGLQFLFEYFSETQRNKGNFPGRFSGRQFSNSRSEMNVSTLELGDSALYLCASSLDRPYNEQFFGPGTRLTVL.

The CDR3 region has the DNA TGTGCCAGCAGTTTACCCCTAAGCGGGAGCTTCTACAATGAGCAGTTCTTC. It encodes CASSLPLSGSFYNEQFF. The chain links TRBV28 to TRBJ2-1, with 8 positions matching TRBD2. After removal of 2 bases from V and 3 bases from J, the junction contained 9 bases not matched to a gene. This CDR3 spans 17 amino acids. The germline CDR1 and CDR2 sequences are MDHEN and SYDVKM. The entire variable domain, with the rest obtained from reference TRBV28 and TRBJ2-1, is as follows: DVKVTQSSRYLVKRTGEKVFLECVQDMDHENMFWYRQDPGLGLRLIYFSYDVKMKEKGDIPEGYSVSREKKERFSLILESASTNQTSMYLCASSLPLSGSFYNEQFFGPGTRLTVL.

V and J are TRBV7-2 and TRBJ1-2; TRBD1 aligns across 7 bases. The trim removed 4 bases at V and 3 bases at J, leaving 5 bases unmatched. The CDR3 consists of 14 residues. The germline V gene encodes CDR1 SGHTA and CDR2 FQGNSA. The CDR3 DNA reads as TGTGCCAGCAGCTCCGGGACAGTAGACTATGGCTACACCTTC. It is translated as CASSSGTVDYGYTF. The variable domain in full, completed from reference TRBV7-2 and TRBJ1-2, reads GAGVSQSPSNKVTEKGKDVELRCDPISGHTALYWYRQSLGQGLEFLIYFQGNSAPDKSGLPSDRFSAERTGGSVSTLTIQRTQQEDSAVYLCASSSGTVDYGYTFGSGTRLTVV.

This rearrangement joins TRBV2 to TRBJ2-3; D perhaps matches TRBD2 (6 bases). CDR3 size: 12 residues. CDR1 is SNHLY and CDR2 is FYNNEI in the germline V gene. Trimming shortened V by 3 bases and J by 9 bases, and 10 bases separated the two germline ends. The CDR3 loop reads CASSERDWTQYF. The CDR3, as DNA: TGTGCCAGCAGTGAGCGGGACTGGACGCAGTATTTT.

The rearrangement joins TRBV6-5 to TRBJ1-2; 8 bases are a match to TRBD1. The ends lost 5 bases at V and 6 bases at J; junction bases unmatched: 5. Germline loops: CDR1 MNHEY, CDR2 SVGAGI. This CDR3 has 13 amino acids. In nucleotides, the CDR3 is TGTGCCAGCAGTCAAACAGGGGGAGATGGCTACACCTTC. Amino acid sequence: CASSQTGGDGYTF.

The J gene is TRBJ2-7, the V gene TRBV5-5; TRBD2 aligns across 11 bases. Trimming cost V 9 bases and J 1 base; bases outside gene matches: 3. The CDR3 is 13 residues long. Germline CDR1 is SGHKS and CDR2 is YYEKEE (reference sequence). CDR3 DNA: TGTGCCACGGGACTAGCGGAATCCTACGAGCAGTACTTC. Its protein is CATGLAESYEQYF. Drawing the rest from reference TRBV5-5 and TRBJ2-7, the complete variable domain is DAGVTQSPTHLIKTRGQQVTLRCSPISGHKSVSWYQQVLGQGPQFIFQYYEKEERGRGNFPDRFSARQFPNYSSELNVNALLLGDSALYLCATGLAESYEQYFGPGTRLTVT.